This T cell receptor beta chain originates from a study of T cells in women clearing cervical HPV infection. Study in general: Case blood was drawn when the lesion was first found; control blood after infection became undetectable.

Measured with immunoSEQ multiplex PCR; TCRdb has only the in-frame clones, and not every one. In all, the sample yields about 41,000 clones. In regard to this clone: Its antigen is not known. The read terminates 3 residues before the CDR3 end, so the remaining end is supplied by the germline J gene.

CDR3 size: 12 residues. CDR1 and CDR2 from the germline V gene are DFQATT and SNEGSKA (reference sequence). Trimming took off 2 bases at V and 3 bases at J, with 8 bases between the two ends. General study points: Timing of associations relative to infection is unclear; T-cell subsets were not isolated. TRBV6-7 relative abundance averaged around 0.11% in cases and under 0.2% in controls.

The TCR was taken from a woman aged 18 to 75 with a cervical HPV16 infection that either progressed to CIN3+ or cleared (not recorded which). The sample taken for sequencing was blood buffy coat. The chain combines TRBV20-1 with TRBJ2-7; D gene ambiguous. The sequenced part of the CDR3 DNA is TGCAGTGCTAGACGTAGCAGCTACGAG. The encoded protein is CSARRSSYE. The complete CDR3 reads CSARRSSYEQYF.